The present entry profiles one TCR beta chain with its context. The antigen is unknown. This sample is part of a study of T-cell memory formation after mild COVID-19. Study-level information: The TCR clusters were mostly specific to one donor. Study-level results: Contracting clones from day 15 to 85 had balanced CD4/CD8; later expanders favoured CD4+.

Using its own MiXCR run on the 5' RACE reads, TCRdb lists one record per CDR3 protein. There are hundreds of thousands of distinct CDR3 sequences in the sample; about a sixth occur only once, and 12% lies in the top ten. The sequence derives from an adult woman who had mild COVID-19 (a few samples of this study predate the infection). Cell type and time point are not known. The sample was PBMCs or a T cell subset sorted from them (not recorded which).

The CDR3 loop reads CASSEPGLAGTDTQYF. In DNA, the CDR3 is TGTGCCAGCAGCGAACCGGGACTAGCGGGGACAGATACGCAGTATTTT. V usage is TRBV4-2 and J usage is TRBJ2-3; 13 bases map to TRBD2. The CDR3 sequence is 16 residues long. The ends lost 5 bases at V and 3 bases at J; junction bases unmatched: 5. CDR1 is LGHNA and CDR2 is YNFKEQ in the germline V gene.